This T cell receptor beta chain was profiled in a study of response to subunit inactivated influenza vaccine (dated by TCRdb to 2016 to 2019). Concerning the study at large: To follow how T cells responded to a trivalent subunit inactivated influenza vaccine, the researchers relied on deep quantitative profiling of the T cell receptor repertoire. Study-wide findings and limitations: It was suggested by the authors that each seasonal influenza vaccination may recruit only a limited number of new T cells.

In this sample, this clonotype turned up a few times. The antigen it binds to is not known. One base away there is no much larger clone; base qualities are not given. Libraries were built with RT-PCR. The instrument given in TCRdb is Illumina HiSeq 2500. The raw public data were reprocessed by TCRdb itself: fastp quality trimming at Q25, MiXCR clonotype calling, in-frame beta chains only. Duplicate CDR3 protein sequences are folded into a single record with the most common DNA and genes. The sample records 550,000 to 600,000 distinct CDR3 sequences, about an eighth of which are singletons. Roughly 10% of the sample rests with the top ten. The CDR3 sequence holds 14 residues, the cysteine and phenylalanine included. This entry keeps only the CDR3 DNA: 42 bases, framed from base 1. CDR1 and CDR2, per the germline V gene, are MNHNS and SASEGT. V lost 5 bases and J lost 5 bases, and the count of bases not matched to a germline gene is 2.

The sequence is built from TRBV6-1 and TRBJ2-2, and 10 bases in between align with TRBD1. The origin of this receptor is a man in his forties or fifties who received an inactivated influenza vaccine. Donor details come from another sample of the same person, matched by shared clones. Sequences were derived from PBMCs from blood, sampled on the day of vaccination. The CDR3 sequence is CASSMGQGTGELFF. The nucleotide sequence is given as TGTGCCAGCAGTATGGGACAGGGGACCGGGGAGCTGTTTTTT.